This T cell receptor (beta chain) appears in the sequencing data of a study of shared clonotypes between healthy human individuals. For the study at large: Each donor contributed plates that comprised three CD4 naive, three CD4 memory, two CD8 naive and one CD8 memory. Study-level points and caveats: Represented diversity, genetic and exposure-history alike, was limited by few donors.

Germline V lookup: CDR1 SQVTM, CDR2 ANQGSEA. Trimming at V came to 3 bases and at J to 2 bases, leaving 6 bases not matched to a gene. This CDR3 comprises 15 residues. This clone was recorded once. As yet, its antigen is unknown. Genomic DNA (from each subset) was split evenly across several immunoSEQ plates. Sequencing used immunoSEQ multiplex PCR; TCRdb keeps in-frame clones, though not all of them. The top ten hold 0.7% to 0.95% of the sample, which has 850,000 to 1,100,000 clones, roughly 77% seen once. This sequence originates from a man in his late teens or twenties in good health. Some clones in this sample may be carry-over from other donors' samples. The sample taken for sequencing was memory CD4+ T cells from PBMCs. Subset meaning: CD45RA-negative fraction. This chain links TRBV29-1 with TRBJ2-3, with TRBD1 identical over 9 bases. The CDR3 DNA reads TGCAGCGTTGAGATGGGACAGGGTAACACAGATACGCAGTATTTT. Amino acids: CSVEMGQGNTDTQYF.